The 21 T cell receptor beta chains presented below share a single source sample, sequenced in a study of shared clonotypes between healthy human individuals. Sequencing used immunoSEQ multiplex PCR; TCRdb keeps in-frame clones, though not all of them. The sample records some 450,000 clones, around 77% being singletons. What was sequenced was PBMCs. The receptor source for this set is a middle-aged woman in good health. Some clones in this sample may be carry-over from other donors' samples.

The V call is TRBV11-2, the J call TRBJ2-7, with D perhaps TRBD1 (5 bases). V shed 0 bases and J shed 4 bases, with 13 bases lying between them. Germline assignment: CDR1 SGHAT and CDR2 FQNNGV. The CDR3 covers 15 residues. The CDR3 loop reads CASSLDSQGFYEQYF. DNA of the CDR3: TGTGCCAGCAGCTTAGATTCTCAGGGTTTTTACGAGCAGTACTTC. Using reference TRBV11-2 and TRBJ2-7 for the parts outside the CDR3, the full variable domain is EAGVAQSPRYKIIEKRQSVAFWCNPISGHATLYWYQQILGQGPKLLIQFQNNGVVDDSQLPKDRFSAERLKGVDSTLKIQPAKLEDSAVYLCASSLDSQGFYEQYFGPGTRLTVT.

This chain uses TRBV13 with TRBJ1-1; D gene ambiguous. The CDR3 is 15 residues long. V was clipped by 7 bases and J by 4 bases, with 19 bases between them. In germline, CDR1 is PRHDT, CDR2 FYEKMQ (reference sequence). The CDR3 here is CASTGGPKYGTEAFF. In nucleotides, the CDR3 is TGTGCCAGCACAGGTGGGCCAAAGTATGGCACTGAAGCTTTCTTT.

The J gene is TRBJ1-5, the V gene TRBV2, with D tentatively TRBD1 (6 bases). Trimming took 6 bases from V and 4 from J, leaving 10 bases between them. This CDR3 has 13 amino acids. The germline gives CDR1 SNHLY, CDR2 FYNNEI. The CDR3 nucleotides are TGTGCCAGCAGCCAGGACAGTAATCAGCCCCAGCATTTT. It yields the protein CASSQDSNQPQHF.

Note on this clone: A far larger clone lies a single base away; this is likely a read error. CDR3 residues: CASSSTGVGYTF. DNA of the CDR3: TGTGCCAGCAGCTCGACAGGGGTAGGCTACACCTTC. The chain is built from TRBV7-2 and TRBJ1-2; 8 bases line up with TRBD1. The V gene end was trimmed by 4 bases and the J gene end by 8 bases; junction bases not matched to a gene: 3. The CDR3 covers 12 residues. The V gene's germline CDR1 is SGHTA and CDR2 FQGNSA.

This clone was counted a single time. The CDR3 nucleotides read TGTGCCAGTAACACAGGGGGCTTTTATCAGCCCCAGCATTTT. It is translated as CASNTGGFYQPQHF. The J gene is TRBJ1-5, the V gene TRBV6-1, with 9 bases identical to TRBD1. The CDR3 loop spans 14 amino acids. From germline, CDR1 is MNHNS and CDR2 SASEGT. Germline trimming cut 9 bases from V and 5 bases from J; bases unmatched to any gene: 8.

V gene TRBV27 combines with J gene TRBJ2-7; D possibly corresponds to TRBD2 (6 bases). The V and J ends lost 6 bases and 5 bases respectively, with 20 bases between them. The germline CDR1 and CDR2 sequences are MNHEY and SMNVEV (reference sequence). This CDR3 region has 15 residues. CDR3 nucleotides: TGTGCCAGCAGGCCGGTAGCGGCGACTCTCAACGAGCAGTACTTC. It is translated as CASRPVAATLNEQYF.

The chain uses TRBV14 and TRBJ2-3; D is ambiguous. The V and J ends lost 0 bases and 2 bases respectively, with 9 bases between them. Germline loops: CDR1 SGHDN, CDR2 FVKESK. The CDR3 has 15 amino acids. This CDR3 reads CASSQERDLTDTQYF. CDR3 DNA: TGTGCCAGCAGCCAAGAAAGAGACCTCACAGATACGCAGTATTTT. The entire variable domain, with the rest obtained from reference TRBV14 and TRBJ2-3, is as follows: EAGVTQFPSHSVIEKGQTVTLRCDPISGHDNLYWYRRVMGKEIKFLLHFVKESKQDESGMPNNRFLAERTGGTYSTLKVQPAELEDSGVYFCASSQERDLTDTQYFGPGTRLTVL.

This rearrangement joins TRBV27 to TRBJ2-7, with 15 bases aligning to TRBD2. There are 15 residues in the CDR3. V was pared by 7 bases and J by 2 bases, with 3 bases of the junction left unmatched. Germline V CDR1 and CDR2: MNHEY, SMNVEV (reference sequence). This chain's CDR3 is CASTGLAGGAYEQYF. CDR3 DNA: TGTGCCAGCACGGGACTAGCGGGAGGCGCCTACGAGCAGTACTTC.

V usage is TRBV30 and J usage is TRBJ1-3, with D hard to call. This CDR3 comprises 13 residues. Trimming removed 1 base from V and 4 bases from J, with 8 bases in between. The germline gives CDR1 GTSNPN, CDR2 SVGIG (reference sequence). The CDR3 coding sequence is TGTGCCTGGAGTGCCCGGGGAGGAAACACCATATATTTT. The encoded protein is CAWSARGGNTIYF.

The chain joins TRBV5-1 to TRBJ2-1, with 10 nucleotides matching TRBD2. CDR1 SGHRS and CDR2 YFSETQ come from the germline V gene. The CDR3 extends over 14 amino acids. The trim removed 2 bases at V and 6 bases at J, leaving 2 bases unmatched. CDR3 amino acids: CASSLRLAGNEQFF. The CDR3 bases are TGCGCCAGCAGCTTACGACTAGCGGGCAATGAGCAGTTCTTC.

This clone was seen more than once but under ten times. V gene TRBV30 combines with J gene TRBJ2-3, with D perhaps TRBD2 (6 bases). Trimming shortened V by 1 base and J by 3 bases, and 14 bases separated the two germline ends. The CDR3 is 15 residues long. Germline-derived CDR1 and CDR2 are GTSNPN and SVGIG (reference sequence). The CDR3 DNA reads TGTGCCTGGAGTGATGACGGGAGATCGACAGATACGCAGTATTTT. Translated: CAWSDDGRSTDTQYF.

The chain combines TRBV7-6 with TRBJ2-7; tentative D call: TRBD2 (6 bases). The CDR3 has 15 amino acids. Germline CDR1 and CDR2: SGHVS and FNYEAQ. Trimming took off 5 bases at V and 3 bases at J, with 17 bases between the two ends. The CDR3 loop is CASSLLRGAHYEQYF. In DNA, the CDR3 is TGTGCCAGCAGCCTCCTTCGCGGGGCCCACTACGAGCAGTACTTC.

The CDR3 DNA sequence: TGTGCCAGCACACCAGCGGGAGGTTACAATGAGCAGTTCTTC. This encodes CASTPAGGYNEQFF. The J gene is TRBJ2-1, the V gene TRBV6-5, with 9 bases that match TRBD2. Looked up from germline, CDR1 is MNHEY and CDR2 is SVGAGI. V was pared by 7 bases and J by 4 bases, with 5 bases of the junction left unmatched. The CDR3 length is 14 residues.

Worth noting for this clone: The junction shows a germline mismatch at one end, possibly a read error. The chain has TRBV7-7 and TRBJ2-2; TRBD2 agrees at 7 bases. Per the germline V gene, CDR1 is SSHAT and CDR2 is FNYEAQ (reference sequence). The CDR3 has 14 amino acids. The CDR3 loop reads CASTASGNTGELFF. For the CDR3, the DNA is TGTGCTAGCACCGCTAGCGGGAACACCGGGGAGCTGTTTTTT.

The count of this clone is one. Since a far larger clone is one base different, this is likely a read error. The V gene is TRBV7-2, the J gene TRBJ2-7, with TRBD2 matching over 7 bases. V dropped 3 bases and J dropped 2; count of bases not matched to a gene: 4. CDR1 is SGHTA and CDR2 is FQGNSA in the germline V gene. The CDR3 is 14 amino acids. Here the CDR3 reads CASSFYGGTYEQYF. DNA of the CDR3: TGTGCCAGCAGCTTTTACGGGGGGACCTACGAGCAGTACTTC.

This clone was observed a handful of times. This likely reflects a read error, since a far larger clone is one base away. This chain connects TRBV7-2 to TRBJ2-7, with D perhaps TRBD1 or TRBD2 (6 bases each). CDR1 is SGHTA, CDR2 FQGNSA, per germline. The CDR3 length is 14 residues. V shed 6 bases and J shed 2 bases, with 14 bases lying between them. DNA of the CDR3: TGTGCCAGCAGGGAGGGACGGGGGCCCTACGAGCAGTACTTC. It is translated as CASREGRGPYEQYF.

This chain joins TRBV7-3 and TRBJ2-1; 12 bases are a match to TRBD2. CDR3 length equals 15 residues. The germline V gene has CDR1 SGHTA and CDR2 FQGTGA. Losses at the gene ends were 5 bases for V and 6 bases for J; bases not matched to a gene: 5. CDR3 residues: CASSPRLAGANEQFF. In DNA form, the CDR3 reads TGTGCCAGCAGCCCGCGACTAGCGGGAGCCAATGAGCAGTTCTTC.

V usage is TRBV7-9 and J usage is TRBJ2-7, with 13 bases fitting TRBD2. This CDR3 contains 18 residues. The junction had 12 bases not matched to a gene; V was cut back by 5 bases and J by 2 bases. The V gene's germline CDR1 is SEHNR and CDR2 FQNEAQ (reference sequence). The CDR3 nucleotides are TGTGCCAGCAGCCAAGAGGGGACGGGACTAGCGGGACCCTACGAGCAGTACTTC. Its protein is CASSQEGTGLAGPYEQYF.

The CDR3 here is CASSSWRTASYNEQFF. The CDR3 nucleotides are TGTGCCAGCAGCTCTTGGCGGACGGCCTCCTACAATGAGCAGTTCTTC. This sequence joins TRBV5-6 and TRBJ2-1; no clear D. The germline gives CDR1 SGHDT, CDR2 YYEEEE. The CDR3 consists of 16 residues. The V end lost 3 bases, the J end lost 0 bases, and 13 bases lay between the germline ends.

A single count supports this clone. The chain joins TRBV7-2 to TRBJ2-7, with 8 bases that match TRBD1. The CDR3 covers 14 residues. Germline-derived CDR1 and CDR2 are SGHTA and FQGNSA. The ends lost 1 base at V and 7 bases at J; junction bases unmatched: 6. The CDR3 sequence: CASSLGTGIGEQYF. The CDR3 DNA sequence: TGTGCCAGCAGCTTAGGGACAGGGATTGGGGAGCAGTACTTC. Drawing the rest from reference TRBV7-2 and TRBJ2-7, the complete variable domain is GAGVSQSPSNKVTEKGKDVELRCDPISGHTALYWYRQSLGQGLEFLIYFQGNSAPDKSGLPSDRFSAERTGGSVSTLTIQRTQQEDSAVYLCASSLGTGIGEQYFGPGTRLTVT.

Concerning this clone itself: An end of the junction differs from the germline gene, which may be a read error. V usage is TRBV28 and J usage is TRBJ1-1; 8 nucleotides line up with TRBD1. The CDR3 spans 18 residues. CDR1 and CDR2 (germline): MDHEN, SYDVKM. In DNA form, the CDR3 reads TGTACCAGCAGTGAAGGACAGGGCAGGGGGGCGTTGAACACTGAAGCTTTCTTT. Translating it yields CTSSEGQGRGALNTEAFF.